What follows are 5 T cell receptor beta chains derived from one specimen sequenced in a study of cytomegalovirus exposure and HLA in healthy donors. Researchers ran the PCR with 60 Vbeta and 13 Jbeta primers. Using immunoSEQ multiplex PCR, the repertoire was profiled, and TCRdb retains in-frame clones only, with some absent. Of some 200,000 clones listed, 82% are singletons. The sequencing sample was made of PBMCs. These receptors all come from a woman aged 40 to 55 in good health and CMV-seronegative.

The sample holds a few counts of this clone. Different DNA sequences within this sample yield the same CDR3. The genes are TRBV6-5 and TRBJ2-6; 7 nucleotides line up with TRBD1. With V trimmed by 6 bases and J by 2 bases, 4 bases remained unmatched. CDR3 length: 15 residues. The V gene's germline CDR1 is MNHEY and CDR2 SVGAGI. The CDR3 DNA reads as TGTGCCAGCAGCTTAGACAGGGCTGGGGCCAACGTCCTGACTTTC. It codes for CASSLDRAGANVLTF.

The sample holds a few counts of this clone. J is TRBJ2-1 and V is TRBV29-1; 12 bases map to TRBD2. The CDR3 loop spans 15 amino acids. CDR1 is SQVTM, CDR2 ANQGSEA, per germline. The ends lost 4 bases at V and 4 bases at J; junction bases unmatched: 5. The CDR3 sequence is CSVGTSGVEYNEQFF. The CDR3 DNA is TGCAGCGTTGGGACTAGCGGGGTCGAGTACAATGAGCAGTTCTTC.

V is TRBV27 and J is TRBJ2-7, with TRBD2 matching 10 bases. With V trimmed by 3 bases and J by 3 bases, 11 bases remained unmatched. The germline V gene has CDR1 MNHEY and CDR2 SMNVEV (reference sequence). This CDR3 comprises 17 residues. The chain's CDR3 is CASSLALTSGIIYEQYF. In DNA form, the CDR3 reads TGTGCCAGCAGTTTGGCCCTTACTAGCGGGATAATCTACGAGCAGTACTTC.

The CDR3 sequence is CASSQVATVGLETQYF. In DNA, the CDR3 is TGTGCCAGCAGCCAAGTTGCAACAGTGGGTCTAGAGACCCAGTACTTC. This chain uses TRBV14 with TRBJ2-5; D call uncertain. This CDR3 has 16 residues. V was trimmed by 1 base and J by 4 bases, leaving 16 bases between them. Germline values: CDR1 SGHDN, CDR2 FVKESK.

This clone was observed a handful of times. The CDR3 DNA sequence: TGTGCCAGCAGCGCGAGGGGAAACAGGGATCTCAACTATGGCTACACCTTC. Translated: CASSARGNRDLNYGYTF. This chain connects TRBV13 to TRBJ1-2; TRBD1 might be the D (6 bases). V lost 5 bases to trimming and J lost 2 bases, with 21 bases between them. This CDR3 contains 17 residues. Per the germline V gene, CDR1 is PRHDT and CDR2 is FYEKMQ (reference sequence).